This T cell receptor beta chain was recovered during a study of OX40 agonist ivuxolimab in advanced cancers. Study in general: There were three patients with partial responses, one having hepatocellular carcinoma and two cutaneous melanoma. Study results and limitations: Antigens targeted by the expanded peripheral T cells were not determined.

Sequencing used immunoSEQ multiplex PCR; TCRdb keeps in-frame clones, though not all of them. The sample contains 60,000 to 80,000 clones, roughly 80% of which appear only once. Prior autoimmune disease or systemic immunosuppression barred patients. As concerns this clone: The antigen remains undetermined.

The material sequenced was CD4+ or CD8+ T cells sorted from blood, taken in a trial of the OX40 agonist ivuxolimab. The clonotype originates from an adult with an advanced solid tumor such as melanoma, head and neck, liver or kidney cancer.

The CDR3 loop is CASSKKSLLIMGGKKQGPGELFF. Here the CDR3 DNA reads TGTGCCAGCAGCAAAAAGTCCTTGTTGATTATGGGGGGAAAAAAACAGGGTCCCGGGGAGCTGTTTTTT. The chain uses TRBV21-1 and TRBJ2-2. TRBV21-1 constitutes a pseudogene. The CDR3 extends over 23 amino acids.